Reported below is one T cell receptor beta chain. Its antigen is unidentified. The sample belongs to a study of cytomegalovirus exposure and HLA in healthy donors. General study points: Cytomegalovirus status, reportedly, was diagnosed with high specificity and sensitivity by the classifier. Many donors carried some public TCRs, although rarity characterized most TCR sequences. Clonal expansion was found to be greater in HLA-associated TCR beta chains than in equally common others in a later analysis.

The PCR employed 60 Vbeta primers together with 13 Jbeta primers. Sequencing was performed with immunoSEQ multiplex PCR; in TCRdb, only in-frame clones are kept and a portion is missing. The sample consists of over 150,000 clones, just over 75% of them appearing once. The sequence was obtained from a young woman in good health and CMV-seropositive. The sequencing input was PBMCs.

As DNA, the CDR3 is TGCAGCGCCGGTCAGACACCGAACTCTGGAAACACCATATATTTT. Translation gives CSAGQTPNSGNTIYF. This chain connects TRBV29-1 to TRBJ1-3; D is uncertain. The CDR3 contains 15 residues. The germline V gene encodes CDR1 SQVTM and CDR2 ANQGSEA. The V gene lost 7 bases and the J gene lost 0 bases, with 16 bases spanning the gap.